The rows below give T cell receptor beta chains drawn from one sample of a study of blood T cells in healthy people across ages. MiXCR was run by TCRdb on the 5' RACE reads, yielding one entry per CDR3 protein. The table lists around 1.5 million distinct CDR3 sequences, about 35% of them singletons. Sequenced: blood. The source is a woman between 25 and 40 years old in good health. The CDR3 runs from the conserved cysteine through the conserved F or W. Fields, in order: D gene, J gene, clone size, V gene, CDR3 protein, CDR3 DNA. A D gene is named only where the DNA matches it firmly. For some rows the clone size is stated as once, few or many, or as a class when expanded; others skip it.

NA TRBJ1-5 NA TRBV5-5 CASSFTAYSNQPRHF TGTGCCAGCAGCTTTACAGCATATAGCAATCAGCCCCGGCATTTT
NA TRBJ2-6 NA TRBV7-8 CASSPPEGSGANVLTF TGTGCCAGCAGCCCACCGGAGGGCTCTGGGGCCAACGTCCTGACTTTC
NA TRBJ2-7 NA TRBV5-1 CASSLTAGSNEQYF TGCGCCAGCAGCTTGACCGCAGGTTCGAACGAGCAGTACTTC
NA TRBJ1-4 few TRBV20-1 CSAQSMITELFF TGCAGTGCTCAGTCAATGATAACGGAACTGTTTTTT
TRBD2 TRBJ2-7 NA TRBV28 CAISVTSGETYEQYF TGTGCCATCAGTGTGACTAGCGGGGAGACCTACGAGCAGTACTTC
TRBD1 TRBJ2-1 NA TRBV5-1 CASSRDRDVRRQFF TGCGCCAGCAGCCGGGACAGGGACGTACGTAGGCAGTTCTTC
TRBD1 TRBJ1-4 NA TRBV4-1 CASSDDDRGREKLFF TGCGCCAGCAGCGATGACGACAGGGGTCGTGAAAAACTGTTTTTT
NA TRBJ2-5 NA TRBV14 CASSLRLEGRSGETQYF TGTGCCAGCAGCCTCCGGCTGGAGGGGCGGTCGGGAGAGACCCAGTACTTC
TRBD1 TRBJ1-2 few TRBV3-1 CASSQPGQDYREGYTF TGTGCCAGCAGCCAACCGGGACAGGATTATAGGGAAGGCTACACCTTC
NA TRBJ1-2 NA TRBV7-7 CASPVKTSIYGYTF TGTGCCAGCCCAGTTAAGACCTCCATCTATGGCTACACCTTC
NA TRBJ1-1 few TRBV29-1 CSVEKAGNTEAFF TGCAGCGTTGAAAAGGCTGGGAACACTGAAGCTTTCTTT
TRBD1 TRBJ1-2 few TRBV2 CASSALGQGSYGYTF TGTGCCAGCAGTGCACTGGGACAGGGAAGCTATGGCTACACCTTC
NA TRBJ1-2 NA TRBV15 CATSLSRDGNYGYTF TGTGCCACCAGCTTGAGCAGGGACGGTAACTATGGCTACACCTTC
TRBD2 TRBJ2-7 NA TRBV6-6 CASSLAGTGGYEQYF TGTGCCAGCAGCCTAGCGGGGACGGGGGGATACGAGCAGTACTTC
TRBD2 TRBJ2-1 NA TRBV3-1 CAGSQGKGRGSSYNEQFF TGTGCCGGCAGCCAAGGAAAAGGGCGGGGGTCCTCCTACAATGAGCAGTTCTTC
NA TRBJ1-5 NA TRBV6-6 CASSYDRNQPQHF TGTGCCAGCAGTTACGATAGAAATCAGCCCCAGCATTTT
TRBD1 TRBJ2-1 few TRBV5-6 CASSSRTGTLSEQFF TGTGCCAGCAGCTCGAGGACAGGTACACTGAGTGAGCAGTTCTTC
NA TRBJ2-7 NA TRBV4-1 CASSQDQGYYEQYF TGCGCCAGCAGCCAAGACCAGGGATACTACGAGCAGTACTTC
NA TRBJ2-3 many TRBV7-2 CASSDGLVADTQYF TGTGCCAGCAGCGACGGACTGGTAGCAGATACGCAGTATTTT
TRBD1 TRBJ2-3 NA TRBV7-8 CASSLETGAITDTQYF TGTGCCAGCAGCTTAGAGACAGGGGCGATCACAGATACGCAGTATTTT
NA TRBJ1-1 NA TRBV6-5 CASSYSDPQGEAFF TGTGCCAGCAGTTACTCGGACCCGCAGGGTGAAGCTTTCTTT
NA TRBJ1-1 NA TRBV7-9 CASSSGHLGNTEAFF TGTGCCAGCAGTTCGGGACACCTAGGGAACACTGAAGCTTTCTTT
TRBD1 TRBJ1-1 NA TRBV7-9 CATPRGTGAVTEAFF TGTGCCACCCCTCGCGGGACAGGGGCTGTCACTGAAGCTTTCTTT
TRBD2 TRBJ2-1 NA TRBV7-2 CASSSPAGLASYEQFF TGTGCCAGCAGCTCGCCCGCGGGACTAGCTTCTTATGAGCAGTTCTTC
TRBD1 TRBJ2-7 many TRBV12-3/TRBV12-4 CASSPRDRVYEQYF TGTGCCAGCAGTCCCCGGGACAGGGTCTACGAGCAGTACTTC
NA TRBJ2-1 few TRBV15 CAIEGGTYNEQFF TGTGCCATCGAGGGGGGTACCTACAATGAGCAGTTCTTC
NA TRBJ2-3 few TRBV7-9 CASSLTGDRRDTQYF TGTGCCAGCAGCTTAACCGGAGACCGACGGGATACGCAGTATTTT
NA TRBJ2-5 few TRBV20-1 CSARDSARGYQETQYF TGCAGTGCTAGAGACTCGGCCAGGGGTTACCAAGAGACCCAGTACTTC
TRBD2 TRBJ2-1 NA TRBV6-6 CASSSPTAGVEQFF TGTGCCAGCAGTTCCCCGACAGCGGGGGTTGAGCAGTTCTTC
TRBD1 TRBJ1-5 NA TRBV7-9 CASSLEIGTEEYSNQPQHF TGTGCCAGCAGCTTAGAGATCGGGACAGAAGAATATAGCAATCAGCCCCAGCATTTT
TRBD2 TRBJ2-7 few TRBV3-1 CASRAAGGGRDEQYF TGTGCCAGCAGGGCCGCGGGGGGAGGAAGAGACGAGCAGTACTTC
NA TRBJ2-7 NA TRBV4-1 CASSQGWRTTSSYEQYF TGCGCCAGCAGCCAAGGGTGGAGGACTACAAGCTCCTACGAGCAGTACTTC
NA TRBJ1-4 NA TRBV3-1 CASSQLTSLPTNEKLFF TGTGCCAGCAGCCAATTGACCAGTCTTCCAACTAATGAAAAACTGTTTTTT
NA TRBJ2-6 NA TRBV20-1 CSASPGQTSGANVLTF TGCAGTGCTAGTCCAGGGCAGACCTCTGGGGCCAACGTCCTGACTTTC
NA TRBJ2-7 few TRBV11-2 CASSLDTSSSYEQYF TGTGCCAGCAGCTTAGACACTTCTAGCTCCTACGAGCAGTACTTC
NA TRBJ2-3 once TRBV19 CASKGTLSTDTQYF TGTGCCAGTAAAGGGACACTAAGCACAGATACGCAGTATTTT
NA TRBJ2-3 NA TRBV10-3 CAISESRTNTDTHYF TGTGCCATCAGTGAGTCCCGGACTAACACAGATACGCACTATTTT
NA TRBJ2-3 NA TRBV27 CASSSEVAVTQYF TGTGCCAGCAGTTCGGAAGTTGCTGTTACGCAGTATTTT
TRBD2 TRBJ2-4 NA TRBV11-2 CASRGLTSAKNIQYF TGTGCCAGCAGGGGACTAACGTCGGCCAAAAACATTCAGTACTTC
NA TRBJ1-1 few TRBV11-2 CASSTSVGFEAFF TGTGCCAGCAGCACTAGCGTTGGGTTTGAAGCTTTCTTT
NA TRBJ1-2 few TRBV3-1 CASSPHFKDYGYTF TGTGCCAGCAGCCCGCACTTTAAGGACTATGGCTACACCTTC
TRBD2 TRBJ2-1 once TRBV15 CATREREGRNEQFF TGTGCCACCAGAGAGCGGGAGGGCAGGAATGAGCAGTTCTTC
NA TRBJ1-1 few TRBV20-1 CSARAPRGNTEAFF TGCAGTGCTAGAGCCCCCAGAGGGAACACTGAAGCTTTCTTT
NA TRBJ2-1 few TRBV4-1 CASSQEGDTYNEQFF TGCGCCAGCAGCCAAGAGGGGGACACCTACAATGAGCAGTTCTTC
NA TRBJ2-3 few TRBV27 CASRKTSPDTQYF TGTGCCAGCAGAAAAACTAGCCCAGATACGCAGTATTTT
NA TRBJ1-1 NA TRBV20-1 CSASPQAPWAFF TGCAGTGCTAGTCCCCAGGCCCCCTGGGCTTTCTTT
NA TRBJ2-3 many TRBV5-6 CASIFRTLSTDTQYF TGTGCCAGCATCTTTCGGACCTTGAGCACAGATACGCAGTATTTT
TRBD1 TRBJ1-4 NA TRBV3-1 CASSQGEWGQQNEKLFF TGTGCCAGCAGCCAAGGGGAGTGGGGACAGCAAAATGAAAAACTGTTTTTT
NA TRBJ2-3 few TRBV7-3 CASSLTRGWGVPATDTQYF TGTGCCAGCAGCTTAACGAGGGGCTGGGGCGTGCCGGCGACAGATACGCAGTATTTT
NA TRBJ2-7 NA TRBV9 CASSVGGLQTYEQYF TGTGCCAGCAGCGTAGGAGGTCTGCAGACCTACGAGCAGTACTTC